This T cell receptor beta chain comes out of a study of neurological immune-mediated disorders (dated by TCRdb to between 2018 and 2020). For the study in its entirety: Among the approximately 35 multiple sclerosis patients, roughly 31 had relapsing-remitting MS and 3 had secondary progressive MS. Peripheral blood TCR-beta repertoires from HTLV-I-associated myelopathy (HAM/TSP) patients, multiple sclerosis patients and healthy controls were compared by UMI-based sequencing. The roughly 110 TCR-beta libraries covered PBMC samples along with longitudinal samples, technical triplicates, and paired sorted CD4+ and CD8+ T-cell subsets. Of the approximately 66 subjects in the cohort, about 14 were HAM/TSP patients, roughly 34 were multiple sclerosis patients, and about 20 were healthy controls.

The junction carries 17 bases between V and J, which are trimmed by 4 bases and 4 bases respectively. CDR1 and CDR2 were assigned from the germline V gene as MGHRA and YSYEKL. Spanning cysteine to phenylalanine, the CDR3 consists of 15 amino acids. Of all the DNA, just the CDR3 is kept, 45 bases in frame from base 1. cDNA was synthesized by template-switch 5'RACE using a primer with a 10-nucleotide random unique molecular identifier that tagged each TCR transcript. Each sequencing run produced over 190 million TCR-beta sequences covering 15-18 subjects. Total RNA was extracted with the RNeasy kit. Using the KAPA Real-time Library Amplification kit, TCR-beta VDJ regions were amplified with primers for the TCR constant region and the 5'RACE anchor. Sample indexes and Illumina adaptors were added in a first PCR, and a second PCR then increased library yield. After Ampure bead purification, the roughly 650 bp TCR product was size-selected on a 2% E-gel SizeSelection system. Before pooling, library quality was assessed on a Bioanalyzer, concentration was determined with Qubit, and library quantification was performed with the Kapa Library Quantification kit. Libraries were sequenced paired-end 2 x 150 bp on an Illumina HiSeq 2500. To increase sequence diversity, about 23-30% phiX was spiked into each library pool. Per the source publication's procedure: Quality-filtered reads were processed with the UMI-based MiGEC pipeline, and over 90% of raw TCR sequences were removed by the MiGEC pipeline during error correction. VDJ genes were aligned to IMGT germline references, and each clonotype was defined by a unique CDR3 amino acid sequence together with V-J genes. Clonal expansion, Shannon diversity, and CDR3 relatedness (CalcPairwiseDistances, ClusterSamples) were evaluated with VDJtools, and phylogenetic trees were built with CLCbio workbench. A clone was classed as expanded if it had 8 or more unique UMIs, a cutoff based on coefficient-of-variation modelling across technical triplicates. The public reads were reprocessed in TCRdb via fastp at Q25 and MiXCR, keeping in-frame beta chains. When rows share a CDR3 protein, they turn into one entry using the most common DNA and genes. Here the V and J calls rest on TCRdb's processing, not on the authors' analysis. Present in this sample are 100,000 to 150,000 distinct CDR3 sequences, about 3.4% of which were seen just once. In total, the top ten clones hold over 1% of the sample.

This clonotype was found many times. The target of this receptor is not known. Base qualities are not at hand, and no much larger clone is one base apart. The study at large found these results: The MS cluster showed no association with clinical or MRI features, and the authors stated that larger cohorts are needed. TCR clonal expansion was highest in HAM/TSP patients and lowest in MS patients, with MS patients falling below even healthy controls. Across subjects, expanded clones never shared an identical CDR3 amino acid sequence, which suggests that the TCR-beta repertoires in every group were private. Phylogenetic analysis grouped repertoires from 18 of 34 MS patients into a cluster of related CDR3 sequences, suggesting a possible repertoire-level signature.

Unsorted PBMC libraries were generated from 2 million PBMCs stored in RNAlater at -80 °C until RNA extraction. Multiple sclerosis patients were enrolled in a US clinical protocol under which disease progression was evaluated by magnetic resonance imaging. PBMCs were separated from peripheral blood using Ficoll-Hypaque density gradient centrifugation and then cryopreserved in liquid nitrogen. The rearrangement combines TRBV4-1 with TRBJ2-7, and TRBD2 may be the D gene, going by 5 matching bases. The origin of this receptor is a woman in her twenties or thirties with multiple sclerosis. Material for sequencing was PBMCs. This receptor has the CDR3 CASSLVEGEMYEQYF. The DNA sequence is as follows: TGCGCCAGCAGCCTGGTTGAGGGTGAAATGTACGAGCAGTACTTC.